These T cell receptor beta chains were read from a single sample in a study of siplizumab effects on memory and regulatory T cells. Here immunoSEQ multiplex PCR was the method, and the copy in TCRdb shows in-frame clones only, minus some. This table holds 85,000 to 95,000 clones, 94% found once. The material sequenced was non-Treg CD4+ T cells sorted from blood. These receptors all come from a human donor in good health. CDR3s include the opening cysteine and the closing phenylalanine or tryptophan. The order of the fields is D gene, V gene, clone size, J gene, CDR3 protein, CDR3 DNA. D genes are given only for firm matches. Rows may omit the clone size; those that give it use once, few, many or a size class.

D gene: .; V gene: TRBV7-8; clone size: .; J gene: TRBJ1-5; CDR3 protein: CASSLAAVSRLGHQPQHF; CDR3 DNA: TGTGCCAGCAGCTTAGCCGCGGTTTCCAGGTTGGGACATCAGCCCCAGCATTTT
D gene: .; V gene: TRBV6-6; clone size: .; J gene: TRBJ1-2; CDR3 protein: CASSYSIRAGYTF; CDR3 DNA: TGTGCCAGCAGTTACTCGATCAGGGCAGGCTACACCTTC
D gene: .; V gene: TRBV7-8; clone size: .; J gene: TRBJ2-1; CDR3 protein: CASSLGAREQFF; CDR3 DNA: TGTGCCAGCAGCTTAGGGGCGCGAGAGCAGTTCTTC
D gene: .; V gene: TRBV19; clone size: .; J gene: TRBJ2-5; CDR3 protein: CASSIAGYQETQYF; CDR3 DNA: TGTGCCAGTAGTATAGCGGGCTACCAAGAGACCCAGTACTTC
D gene: .; V gene: TRBV11-3; clone size: few; J gene: TRBJ1-1; CDR3 protein: CASSLGGNTEAFF; CDR3 DNA: TGTGCCAGCAGCTTAGGTGGAAACACTGAAGCTTTCTTT
D gene: TRBD2; V gene: TRBV2; clone size: .; J gene: TRBJ2-3; CDR3 protein: CAAGGARPSTDTQYF; CDR3 DNA: TGTGCCGCCGGGGGGGCTCGCCCTAGCACAGATACGCAGTATTTT
D gene: .; V gene: TRBV6-1; clone size: .; J gene: TRBJ1-4; CDR3 protein: CASSDSGGVYEKLFF; CDR3 DNA: TGTGCCAGCAGTGACAGTGGGGGTGTTTATGAAAAACTGTTTTTT
D gene: .; V gene: TRBV9; clone size: .; J gene: TRBJ2-1; CDR3 protein: CASSSPLHPSNNEQFF; CDR3 DNA: TGTGCCAGCAGCAGCCCCTTACATCCCAGCAACAATGAGCAGTTCTTC
D gene: .; V gene: TRBV12-5; clone size: .; J gene: TRBJ2-3; CDR3 protein: CASGSGTDTQYF; CDR3 DNA: TGTGCTAGTGGTTCGGGAACAGATACGCAGTATTTT
D gene: TRBD1; V gene: TRBV6-6; clone size: .; J gene: TRBJ1-5; CDR3 protein: CASSYPRDRDQPQHF; CDR3 DNA: TGTGCCAGCAGTTACCCCCGGGACAGGGATCAGCCCCAGCATTTT
D gene: .; V gene: TRBV6-1; clone size: .; J gene: TRBJ1-4; CDR3 protein: CASSVLLGGEKLFF; CDR3 DNA: TGTGCCAGCAGTGTGTTGTTGGGGGGTGAAAAACTGTTTTTT
D gene: TRBD2; V gene: TRBV9; clone size: .; J gene: TRBJ2-5; CDR3 protein: CASSAAKGTSGGETQYF; CDR3 DNA: TGTGCCAGCAGCGCAGCAAAGGGTACTAGCGGGGGGGAGACCCAGTACTTC
D gene: TRBD2; V gene: TRBV5-1; clone size: once; J gene: TRBJ2-5; CDR3 protein: CASSLGLARGGATRETQYF; CDR3 DNA: TGCGCCAGCAGCTTGGGACTAGCCCGGGGGGGGGCCACCAGGGAGACCCAGTACTTC
D gene: .; V gene: TRBV9; clone size: .; J gene: TRBJ2-3; CDR3 protein: CASSFGQSTDTQYF; CDR3 DNA: TGTGCCAGCAGCTTTGGACAGAGCACAGATACGCAGTATTTT
D gene: TRBD1; V gene: TRBV11-2; clone size: .; J gene: TRBJ1-1; CDR3 protein: CASSLATGQGRGEAFF; CDR3 DNA: TGTGCCAGCAGCTTAGCTACCGGACAGGGAAGAGGTGAAGCTTTCTTT
D gene: .; V gene: TRBV30; clone size: .; J gene: TRBJ1-2; CDR3 protein: CAWSKGISNYGYTF; CDR3 DNA: TGTGCCTGGAGTAAAGGGATATCTAACTATGGCTACACCTTC
D gene: TRBD1; V gene: TRBV5-3; clone size: .; J gene: TRBJ1-5; CDR3 protein: CARSPPPDRGYSNQPQHF; CDR3 DNA: TGTGCCAGAAGCCCGCCACCGGACAGGGGATATAGCAATCAGCCCCAGCATTTT
D gene: .; V gene: TRBV6-5; clone size: .; J gene: TRBJ2-3; CDR3 protein: CASSPWTVTTDTQYF; CDR3 DNA: TGTGCCAGCAGTCCGTGGACAGTTACCACAGATACGCAGTATTTT
D gene: .; V gene: TRBV18; clone size: few; J gene: TRBJ1-4; CDR3 protein: CASSPGGGEKLFF; CDR3 DNA: TGTGCCAGCTCACCCGGCGGGGGCGAAAAACTGTTTTTT
D gene: TRBD2; V gene: TRBV9; clone size: .; J gene: TRBJ2-7; CDR3 protein: CASSVSAGGYEQYF; CDR3 DNA: TGTGCCAGCAGCGTAAGCGCGGGAGGTTACGAGCAGTACTTC